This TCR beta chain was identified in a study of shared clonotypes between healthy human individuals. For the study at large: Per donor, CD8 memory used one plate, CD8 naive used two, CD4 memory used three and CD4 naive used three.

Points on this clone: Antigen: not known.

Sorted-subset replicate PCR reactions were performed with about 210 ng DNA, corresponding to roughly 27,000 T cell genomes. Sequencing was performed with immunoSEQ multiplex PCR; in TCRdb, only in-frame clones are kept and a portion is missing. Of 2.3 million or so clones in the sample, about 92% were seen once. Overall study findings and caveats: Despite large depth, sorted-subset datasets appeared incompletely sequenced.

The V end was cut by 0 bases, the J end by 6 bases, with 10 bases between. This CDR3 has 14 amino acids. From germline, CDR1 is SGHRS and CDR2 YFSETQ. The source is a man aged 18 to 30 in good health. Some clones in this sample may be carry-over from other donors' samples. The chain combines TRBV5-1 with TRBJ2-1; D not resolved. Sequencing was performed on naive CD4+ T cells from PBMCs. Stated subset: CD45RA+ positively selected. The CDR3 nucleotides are TGCGCCAGCAGCTTGGCTGGCAGCAGCAATGAGCAGTTCTTC. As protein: CASSLAGSSNEQFF.